One and the same sample provided the 29 T cell receptor beta chains below, sequenced in a study of shared clonotypes between healthy human individuals. TCRdb keeps only in-frame clones here, not all; method: immunoSEQ multiplex PCR. Of around 450,000 clones in the sample, about four fifths were seen once. The sequenced sample was PBMCs. Receptors originate from a woman in her thirties or forties in good health. Some clones in this sample may be carry-over from other donors' samples.

The CDR3 loop is CAISESRGSFYEQYF. The CDR3 DNA reads as TGTGCCATCAGTGAGTCCAGGGGATCGTTCTACGAGCAGTACTTC. The chain joins TRBV10-3 to TRBJ2-7; a possible D gene is TRBD1 (6 bases). The CDR3 runs to 15 residues. The germline V gene has CDR1 ENHRY and CDR2 SYGVKD. V gave up 0 bases and J gave up 3 bases, with 12 bases separating them.

This clone was detected only once. This sequence joins TRBV27 and TRBJ1-1; D remains unclear. The germline V gene has CDR1 MNHEY and CDR2 SMNVEV (reference sequence). The CDR3 is made up of 14 amino acids. Trimming left V 5 bases short and J 3 bases short, with 13 bases between. CDR3 sequence reads: CASSRLDPHTEAFF. CDR3 sequence (DNA): TGTGCCAGCAGTCGACTCGACCCCCACACTGAAGCTTTCTTT.

Many counts were recorded for this clone. CDR3 sequence reads: CASSAVQKQETQYF. The CDR3 DNA reads TGTGCCAGCAGTGCGGTCCAGAAACAAGAGACCCAGTACTTC. The chain recombines TRBV2 with TRBJ2-5; D gene unclear. V gave up 4 bases and J gave up 2 bases, with 11 bases separating them. The germline CDR1 and CDR2 sequences are SNHLY and FYNNEI. The CDR3 consists of 14 residues.

V usage is TRBV7-9 and J usage is TRBJ2-2; D remains ambiguous. Germline CDR1 is SEHNR and CDR2 is FQNEAQ (reference sequence). Trimming removed 2 bases at V and 6 bases at J, with 4 bases between. This CDR3 comprises 12 residues. The CDR3 DNA reads as TGTGCCAGCAGCTTAAAGCCCGGGGAGCTGTTTTTT. Amino acids: CASSLKPGELFF.

The chain recombines TRBV2 with TRBJ2-3; D remains unclear. The CDR3 is 11 residues long. The germline V gene encodes CDR1 SNHLY and CDR2 FYNNEI. V shed 2 bases and J shed 6 bases, with 3 bases lying between them. The CDR3 region is CASSEYDTQYF. DNA for the CDR3: TGTGCCAGCAGTGAATACGATACGCAGTATTTT.

This clone was seen repeatedly, ten times or more. The rearrangement uses TRBV29-1 and TRBJ2-2; D uncertain. This CDR3 comprises 12 residues. Trimming pared 7 bases from V and 2 bases from J, leaving 8 bases between. CDR1 and CDR2 (germline): SQVTM, ANQGSEA. CDR3 sequence reads: CSAAVNTGELFF. In DNA form, the CDR3 reads TGCAGCGCTGCCGTTAACACCGGGGAGCTGTTTTTT.

The V call is TRBV28, the J call TRBJ2-3; possibly TRBD2 for D (6 bases). CDR1 and CDR2 (germline): MDHEN, SYDVKM. This CDR3 comprises 15 residues. V shed 2 bases and J shed 2 bases, with 11 bases lying between them. CDR3 bases: TGTGCCAGCAGTTTAGCGGGACGGGACACAGATACGCAGTATTTT. Amino acid sequence: CASSLAGRDTDTQYF. Filled out from reference TRBV28 and TRBJ2-3, the complete variable domain reads DVKVTQSSRYLVKRTGEKVFLECVQDMDHENMFWYRQDPGLGLRLIYFSYDVKMKEKGDIPEGYSVSREKKERFSLILESASTNQTSMYLCASSLAGRDTDTQYFGPGTRLTVL.

The chain couples TRBV12-5 to TRBJ2-2; 10 positions agree with TRBD1. CDR1 and CDR2 (germline): LGHNT, FRNRAP. The CDR3 has 16 residues. After removal of 4 bases from V and 11 bases from J, the junction contained 13 bases not matched to a gene. DNA of the CDR3: TGTGCTAGTGGTTCGGACACGGGACAGGGGACCGCTGAGCTGTTTTTT. Residues: CASGSDTGQGTAELFF. The whole variable domain, filled in from reference TRBV12-5 and TRBJ2-2, reads DARVTQTPRHKVTEMGQEVTMRCQPILGHNTVFWYRQTMMQGLELLAYFRNRAPLDDSGMPKDRFSAEMPDATLATLKIQPSEPRDSAVYFCASGSDTGQGTAELFFGEGSRLTVL.

The chain couples TRBV7-2 to TRBJ2-3, with 9 nucleotides matching TRBD1. The V and J ends lost 2 bases and 2 bases, in that order; junction bases with no gene match: 5. The CDR3 is 16 amino acids. Germline CDR1 and CDR2: SGHTA and FQGNSA. The CDR3 sequence: CASSLTGGSFTDTQYF. The DNA of the CDR3 is TGTGCCAGCAGCTTAACAGGGGGCTCTTTCACAGATACGCAGTATTTT. The variable domain in full, with the rest retrieved from reference TRBV7-2 and TRBJ2-3, is GAGVSQSPSNKVTEKGKDVELRCDPISGHTALYWYRQSLGQGLEFLIYFQGNSAPDKSGLPSDRFSAERTGGSVSTLTIQRTQQEDSAVYLCASSLTGGSFTDTQYFGPGTRLTVL.

The chain combines TRBV6-5 with TRBJ2-3; a possible D gene is TRBD2 (5 bases). There are 15 residues in the CDR3. Germline CDR1 MNHEY, CDR2 SVGAGI. V shed 0 bases and J shed 4 bases, with 11 bases lying between them. The CDR3 loop is CASSYSRSGADTQYF. The DNA for the CDR3 is TGTGCCAGCAGTTACTCGAGGAGCGGTGCAGATACGCAGTATTTT.

The V gene is TRBV27, the J gene TRBJ1-3, with a possible D match to TRBD1 (6 bases). The CDR3 has 14 residues. Germline assignment: CDR1 MNHEY and CDR2 SMNVEV (reference sequence). The V gene lost 7 bases and the J gene lost 4 bases, with 14 bases spanning the gap. The CDR3 DNA sequence: TGTGCCAGCATCGGGTCGGGGGCCGGAAACACCATATATTTT. This translates into CASIGSGAGNTIYF.

The V and J genes are TRBV11-2 and TRBJ1-4; 7 nucleotides agree with TRBD1. The V segment lost 4 bases and the J segment 8 bases; nucleotides outside the gene matches: 7. This CDR3 comprises 14 residues. Germline-derived CDR1 and CDR2 are SGHAT and FQNNGV. As DNA, the CDR3 is TGTGCCAGCAGCTCACGACAGGGTGGCGAAAAACTGTTTTTT. Its translation: CASSSRQGGEKLFF.

V usage is TRBV7-6 and J usage is TRBJ2-2; D ambiguous. Germline V gene lookup returns CDR1 SGHVS and CDR2 FNYEAQ. The CDR3 has 13 amino acids. Trimming shortened V by 2 bases and J by 5 bases, and 6 bases separated the two germline ends. CDR3 coding DNA: TGTGCCAGCAGCTTACGGGCGACCGGGGAGCTGTTTTTT. This gives the protein CASSLRATGELFF.

This clone was recorded a few times. The CDR3: CASRTDRVSEQYF. CDR3 coding DNA: TGTGCCAGCAGAACCGACAGGGTAAGCGAGCAGTACTTC. The chain employs TRBV27 and TRBJ2-7; 7 bases agree with TRBD1. The CDR3 runs 13 residues. J gave up 6 bases and V 6 bases, and 8 bases lay outside the gene matches. Looked up from germline, CDR1 is MNHEY and CDR2 is SMNVEV (reference sequence).

This chain joins TRBV5-4 and TRBJ2-3; a weak D match, TRBD2 (5 bases). Germline CDR1 SGHNT, CDR2 YYREEE (reference sequence). This CDR3 comprises 13 residues. Between the trimmed V and J ends, which lost 3 bases and 8 bases, there was a span of 13 bases. CDR3 in amino acids: CASSSGSEGTQYF. Here the CDR3 DNA reads TGTGCCAGCAGCTCGGGGAGCGAGGGTACGCAGTATTTT.

This chain uses TRBV2 with TRBJ2-1, with D perhaps matching TRBD1 (5 bases). Trimming pared 5 bases from V and 7 bases from J, leaving 27 bases between. The CDR3 has 18 residues. The germline V gene encodes CDR1 SNHLY and CDR2 FYNNEI. CDR3 sequence (DNA): TGTGCCAGCAGTCCACCTAGGGGTCGTCCTACCTTGGGGAATGAGCAGTTCTTC. It yields the protein CASSPPRGRPTLGNEQFF.

Written as DNA, the CDR3 is TGTGCCAGCAGCTTAGCGGGAATCACAGATACGCAGTATTTT. This gives the protein CASSLAGITDTQYF. The rearrangement links TRBV9 to TRBJ2-3; 8 positions agree with TRBD2. V lost 4 bases, J lost 2 bases, and 3 bases stayed unmatched. The V gene's germline CDR1 is SGDLS and CDR2 YYNGEE. This CDR3 is 14 amino acids long.

The CDR3 DNA follows: TGTGCCAGCAGCGGGCGGGCAGGGTATAGCAATCAGCCCCAGCATTTT. Translated: CASSGRAGYSNQPQHF. The rearrangement uses TRBV27 and TRBJ1-5, with TRBD1 as a possible D gene (5 bases). From germline, CDR1 is MNHEY and CDR2 SMNVEV (reference sequence). The CDR3 is 16 amino acids. The V and J ends lost 6 bases and 0 bases respectively, with 15 bases between them.

The chain is built from TRBV7-6 and TRBJ2-1, with 12 bases fitting TRBD2. The CDR3 length is 16 residues. Trimming cost V 2 bases and J 2 bases; bases outside gene matches: 1. Germline V lookup: CDR1 SGHVS, CDR2 FNYEAQ. CDR3 sequence (DNA): TGTGCCAGCAGCTTACGGACTAGCGGGACCTACAATGAGCAGTTCTTC. This translates into CASSLRTSGTYNEQFF. Full variable domain (missing parts from reference TRBV7-6 and TRBJ2-1): GAGVSQSPRYKVTKRGQDVALRCDPISGHVSLYWYRQALGQGPEFLTYFNYEAQQDKSGLPNDRFSAERPEGSISTLTIQRTEQRDSAMYRCASSLRTSGTYNEQFFGPGTRLTVL.

The chain joins TRBV4-1 to TRBJ1-2; D is uncertain. The ends were cut back, 1 base at V and 0 bases at J, with 15 bases in the middle. This CDR3 contains 17 residues. Germline V gene sequence: CDR1 MGHRA, CDR2 YSYEKL. The CDR3, as DNA: TGCGCCAGCAGCCAAGCGGCCCGGAGGACCTCTAACTATGGCTACACCTTC. This sequence encodes CASSQAARRTSNYGYTF.

The chain is built from TRBV29-1 and TRBJ2-3; D is perhaps TRBD1 (6 bases). Deletions cut 2 bases from V and 4 bases from J, with 13 bases between. The V gene's germline CDR1 is SQVTM and CDR2 ANQGSEA. CDR3 length: 14 residues. The DNA of the CDR3 is TGCAGCGTTGAACTGGGGGCGACACCAGATACGCAGTATTTT. Translated, it gives CSVELGATPDTQYF.

The sample holds one count of this clone. Written as DNA, the CDR3 is TGTGCCTGGAGGAGATCCCATGAGCAGTTCTTC. Translating gives CAWRRSHEQFF. This rearrangement joins TRBV30 to TRBJ2-1; no firm D call. Germline V gives CDR1 GTSNPN, CDR2 SVGIG (reference sequence). The CDR3 totals 11 residues. Between the trimmed V and J ends, which lost 3 bases and 8 bases, there was a span of 8 bases.

V is TRBV25-1 and J is TRBJ2-1; D is uncertain. This CDR3 is built from 16 residues. CDR1 and CDR2 (germline): MGHDK, SYGVNS. V lost 4 bases to trimming and J lost 0 bases, with 13 bases between them. CDR3 nucleotide sequence: TGTGCCAGCAGTGGTTCCCGGGCAAGCTCCTACAATGAGCAGTTCTTC. This gives the protein CASSGSRASSYNEQFF.

The rearrangement links TRBV5-4 to TRBJ2-1, with 8 bases lining up with TRBD2. Trimming removed 4 bases from V and 9 bases from J; junction bases left unmatched: 15. The CDR3 extends over 16 amino acids. In germline, CDR1 is SGHNT, CDR2 YYREEE (reference sequence). DNA for the CDR3: TGTGCCAGCAGCCCCAATAGCGGGAACCTCTACGGTGAGCAGTTCTTC. It is translated as CASSPNSGNLYGEQFF. Filled out from reference TRBV5-4 and TRBJ2-1, the complete variable domain reads ETGVTQSPTHLIKTRGQQVTLRCSSQSGHNTVSWYQQALGQGPQFIFQYYREEENGRGNFPPRFSGLQFPNYSSELNVNALELDDSALYLCASSPNSGNLYGEQFFGPGTRLTVL.

V usage is TRBV5-4 and J usage is TRBJ2-1, with D perhaps being TRBD1 or TRBD2 (5 bases each). Germline assignment: CDR1 SGHNT and CDR2 YYREEE (reference sequence). The V and J ends lost 0 bases and 7 bases respectively, with 14 bases between them. The CDR3 spans 15 residues. The CDR3 region is CASSLGIQGGNEQFF. In nucleotides, the CDR3 is TGTGCCAGCAGCTTGGGTATCCAGGGCGGGAATGAGCAGTTCTTC.

This clone turned up a few times. V usage is TRBV6-6 and J usage is TRBJ2-6, with D possibly being TRBD1 (6 bases). Trimming removed 9 bases from V and 4 bases from J, with 13 bases in between. Germline lookup yields CDR1 MNHNY and CDR2 SVGAGI (reference sequence). The CDR3 spans 14 residues. CDR3: CASAQGSGANVLTF. The CDR3 coding sequence is TGTGCCAGTGCCCAGGGGTCCGGGGCCAACGTCCTGACTTTC.

This clone was detected only a few times. The chain joins TRBV5-1 to TRBJ1-1, with D possibly TRBD1 on 6 matching bases. The V and J ends lost 2 bases and 1 base respectively, with 9 bases between them. Germline CDR1 and CDR2: SGHRS and YFSETQ. The CDR3 is made up of 14 amino acids. CDR3 coding DNA: TGCGCCAGCAGCTTACCACAGGGGAACACTGAAGCTTTCTTT. Its protein product is CASSLPQGNTEAFF. Full variable domain (rest looked up from reference TRBV5-1 and TRBJ1-1): KAGVTQTPRYLIKTRGQQVTLSCSPISGHRSVSWYQQTPGQGLQFLFEYFSETQRNKGNFPGRFSGRQFSNSRSEMNVSTLELGDSALYLCASSLPQGNTEAFFGQGTRLTVV.

This chain links TRBV11-2 with TRBJ2-5; D remains ambiguous. V lost 2 bases and J 4 bases, leaving 14 bases between the germline ends. CDR3 length: 15 residues. Germline lookup yields CDR1 SGHAT and CDR2 FQNNGV. The CDR3 here is CASSLRISLGETQYF. CDR3 DNA sequence: TGTGCCAGCAGCTTAAGGATTAGCTTGGGAGAGACCCAGTACTTC.

V gene TRBV27 combines with J gene TRBJ1-1, with TRBD1 matching 7 bases. Trimming cost V 5 bases and J 0 bases; bases outside gene matches: 3. Germline CDR1 reads MNHEY; CDR2 reads SMNVEV (reference sequence). This CDR3 has 14 residues. CDR3 in amino acids: CASSHRGLNTEAFF. The CDR3 bases are TGTGCCAGCAGTCACAGGGGATTGAACACTGAAGCTTTCTTT.